The rows below give T cell receptor beta chains drawn from one sample of a study of T cell clonotyping in hematopoietic cell transplantation. Generated by immunoSEQ multiplex PCR, the TCRdb table keeps only in-frame clones and is missing some. The sample records roughly 6,000 clones, more than 70% being singletons. The sample in question was peripheral blood mononuclear cells, obtained before stem cell transplant. These receptor sequences come from a woman between 45 and 60 years old with acute myeloid leukemia. Some clones in this sample may be carry-over from other donors' samples. Both conserved end residues are part of each CDR3. A D gene is named only where the DNA matches it firmly. Clone size appears in some rows only: once, few, many, or a class for an expanded clone.

TRBJ2-1 | - | - | TRBV6-6 | TGTGCCAGCAGCCCCTCAAGTTATAGTGAGCAGTTCTTC | CASSPSSYSEQFF
TRBJ2-3 | - | TRBD1 | TRBV29-1 | TGCAGCGTTCAAAAGACAGGGACAGATACGCAGTATTTT | CSVQKTGTDTQYF
TRBJ2-1 | - | TRBD2 | TRBV29-1 | TGCAGCGCCCCGACTAGCAGCAATGAGCAGTTCTTC | CSAPTSSNEQFF
TRBJ2-7 | - | - | TRBV6-6 | TGTGCCAGCAGCCCGACAGGCTACGAGCAGTACTTC | CASSPTGYEQYF
TRBJ2-2 | - | - | TRBV19 | TGTGCCAGTAGCCCCGACCCCGGGGAGCTGTTTTTT | CASSPDPGELFF
TRBJ1-1 | - | TRBD1 | TRBV10-1 | TGCGCCAGCAGTGAGCGACGGATAAGACAGGGGCAGGACACTGAAGCTTTCTTT | CASSERRIRQGQDTEAFF
TRBJ1-2 | - | - | TRBV7-9 | TGTGCCAGCAGCTTAGGACGGACGGCCGGCTACACCTTC | CASSLGRTAGYTF
TRBJ2-3 | few | TRBD2 | TRBV7-2 | TGTGCCAGCAGCTTACCCACTAGCGGCTGGGATACGCAGTATTTT | CASSLPTSGWDTQYF
TRBJ2-3 | - | - | TRBV6-6 | TGTGCCAGCAGATCAGGACTGGGAACGCAGTATTTT | CASRSGLGTQYF
TRBJ1-3 | few | - | TRBV6-1 | TGTGCCAGCAGTGTAATTAAGGGCCCTAGAAACACCATATATTTT | CASSVIKGPRNTIYF
TRBJ2-3 | - | - | TRBV14 | TGTGCCAGCCGGTCGGGGGGCAGTACGCAGTATTTT | CASRSGGSTQYF
TRBJ1-4 | few | - | TRBV18 | TGTGCCAGCTCACCCTCGGGGCTTAATGAAAAACTGTTTTTT | CASSPSGLNEKLFF
TRBJ2-5 | - | TRBD1 | TRBV7-3 | TGTGCCAGCAGCTTAGCAGGGGGCGAGGAAGAGACCCAGTACTTC | CASSLAGGEEETQYF
TRBJ1-1 | - | - | TRBV5-1 | TGCGCCAGCAGCTTGGGGGTAGGCGGGTTCACTGAAGCTTTCTTT | CASSLGVGGFTEAFF
TRBJ2-2 | - | - | TRBV30 | TGTGCCTGGAACCCGGGGCTAAACACCGGGGAGCTGTTTTTT | CAWNPGLNTGELFF
TRBJ1-2 | - | - | TRBV5-5 | TGTGCCAGCAGCTTGACCCTACAGGGAAACTATGGCTACACCTTC | CASSLTLQGNYGYTF
TRBJ2-5 | few | TRBD1 | TRBV5-6 | TGTGCCAGCACTCCCTCGGACAGGGGTAAGACCCAGTACTTC | CASTPSDRGKTQYF
TRBJ2-7 | few | TRBD1 | TRBV19 | TGTGCCAGTAGTCCCACACGGACAGGCTACGAGCAGTACTTC | CASSPTRTGYEQYF
TRBJ1-1 | - | TRBD1 | TRBV6-5 | TGTGCCAGCAGTCTACAGGGGGCGGCCGACACTGAAGCTTTCTTT | CASSLQGAADTEAFF
TRBJ2-3 | - | TRBD2 | TRBV6-1 | TGTGCCAGCAGTGACACTAGCGGGAGTAGGGAGAATACGCAGTATTTT | CASSDTSGSRENTQYF
TRBJ2-1 | - | - | TRBV2 | TGTGCCAGCAGTGGGTCAGTCCTTAGCCCCTACAATGAGCAGTTCTTC | CASSGSVLSPYNEQFF
TRBJ2-1 | - | TRBD2 | TRBV5-6 | TGTGCCAGCAGCGGACTAGCGGGCGGTGAGCAGTTCTTC | CASSGLAGGEQFF
TRBJ2-5 | - | TRBD2 | TRBV6-6 | TGTGCCAGCAGTTACAAGCGGGGGTCCCAAGAGACCCAGTACTTC | CASSYKRGSQETQYF
TRBJ2-7 | once | - | TRBV7-2 | TGTGCCAGCAGCTTAGCGAGGAACTACGAGCAGTACTTC | CASSLARNYEQYF
TRBJ1-1 | - | - | TRBV6-1 | TGTGCCAGCAGTGACCCTGGGAACATGAACACTGAAGCTTTCTTT | CASSDPGNMNTEAFF
TRBJ1-5 | - | - | TRBV19 | TGTGCCAGTAGTATTTGGGGGGGGAGCAATCAGCCCCAGCATTTT | CASSIWGGSNQPQHF
TRBJ1-4 | once | TRBD1 | TRBV5-8 | TGTGCCAGCAGCTTCGCAACAGGGGGTGAAAAACTGTTTTTT | CASSFATGGEKLFF
TRBJ1-2 | - | TRBD1 | TRBV4-2 | TGTGCCAGCAGCTCACGGGACAGATCTACTTCTAACTATGGCTACACCTTC | CASSSRDRSTSNYGYTF
TRBJ2-2 | - | - | TRBV5-1 | TGCGCCAGCAGCCTTCACGGGAATACCGGGGAGCTGTTTTTT | CASSLHGNTGELFF
TRBJ1-3 | - | - | TRBV6-6 | TGTGCCAGCAGTTACGGAGACCCCTCTGGAAACACCATATATTTT | CASSYGDPSGNTIYF
TRBJ2-7 | - | TRBD1 | TRBV5-5 | TGTGCCAGCAGCTTGAGGGGACAGGTGGCCTACGAGCAGTACTTC | CASSLRGQVAYEQYF
TRBJ1-2 | - | - | TRBV5-1 | TGCGCCAGCAGCTTGGCCGAGGGGGAACAGGATTTCTATGGCTACACCTTC | CASSLAEGEQDFYGYTF
TRBJ1-1 | - | - | TRBV19 | TGTGCCAGTAGCGACCGATTGAACACTGAAGCTTTCTTT | CASSDRLNTEAFF